Following are 18 T cell receptor beta chains from one sample sequenced in a study of esophageal squamous cell carcinoma under preoperative chemotherapy. From the PCR reads, TCRdb called clonotypes with MiXCR, one entry per CDR3 protein. The profile shows more than 15,000 distinct CDR3 sequences, 48% of them singletons. Time point reported: before preoperative PTX-NDP chemotherapy. The specimen was collected from a patient given preoperative chemotherapy. The receptors stem from a human donor with esophageal squamous cell carcinoma. The donor label of this sample is uncertain.

Comment on this clonotype: No conserved phenylalanine or tryptophan ends this CDR3, so it is likely a read error. The DNA is left out, because the CDR3 cannot be placed on it with certainty; the CDR3 is given as TCRdb lists it. The chain couples TRBV7-2 to TRBJ2-1. Germline values: CDR1 SGHTA, CDR2 FQGNSA. The CDR3 length equals 14 residues, ends included. The CDR3 here is CASSSGSGYNEQVL.

This chain connects TRBV7-3 to TRBJ2-3; no definite D call. This CDR3 is built from 13 residues. Germline-derived CDR1 and CDR2 are SGHTA and FQGTGA. The V end was cut by 4 bases, the J end by 6 bases, with 11 bases between. As DNA, the CDR3 is TGTGCCAGCAGCTCCCAAGTCACGGATACGCAGTATTTT. Its protein product is CASSSQVTDTQYF. Full variable domain (missing parts from reference TRBV7-3 and TRBJ2-3): GAGVSQTPSNKVTEKGKYVELRCDPISGHTALYWYRQSLGQGPEFLIYFQGTGAADDSGLPNDRFFAVRPEGSVSTLKIQRTERGDSAVYLCASSSQVTDTQYFGPGTRLTVL.

The chain couples TRBV11-2 to TRBJ2-3, with D maybe TRBD2 (5 bases). Trimming took off 5 bases at V and 0 bases at J, with 12 bases between the two ends. Germline CDR1 reads SGHAT; CDR2 reads FQNNGV. The CDR3 has 15 residues. CDR3 loop: CASSPDLDSTDTQYF. CDR3 DNA: TGTGCCAGCAGCCCGGACTTAGACAGCACAGATACGCAGTATTTT.

This clonotype was counted many times. This chain links TRBV10-3 with TRBJ2-6, with D hard to call. The length of the CDR3 is 18 residues. Germline values: CDR1 ENHRY, CDR2 SYGVKD. The V gene lost 6 bases and the J gene lost 0 bases, with 18 bases spanning the gap. CDR3 in DNA: TGTGCCATCAGCCCTGGTCTTGGGTCCGCCTCTGGGGCCAACGTCCTGACTTTC. Protein product: CAISPGLGSASGANVLTF.

This clonotype was picked up a small number of times. CDR3 residues: CASSLGGGEDRYNEQFF. The CDR3 region has the DNA TGTGCCAGCAGCTTAGGTGGGGGGGAGGACAGATACAATGAGCAGTTCTTC. The chain links TRBV7-2 to TRBJ2-1; perhaps TRBD2 as D (7 bases). With 1 base removed from V and 4 bases from J, the gap between germline ends came to 17 bases. Germline assignment: CDR1 SGHTA and CDR2 FQGNSA. The CDR3 contains 17 residues. Together with reference TRBV7-2 and TRBJ2-1, the CDR3 gives the full variable domain: GAGVSQSPSNKVTEKGKDVELRCDPISGHTALYWYRQSLGQGLEFLIYFQGNSAPDKSGLPSDRFSAERTGGSVSTLTIQRTQQEDSAVYLCASSLGGGEDRYNEQFFGPGTRLTVL.

This clonotype was detected ten times or more. The chain employs TRBV7-9 and TRBJ2-7, with TRBD2 matching 7 bases. From germline, CDR1 is SEHNR and CDR2 FQNEAQ (reference sequence). V lost 1 base, J lost 2 bases, and 2 bases stayed unmatched. The CDR3 runs 14 residues. In nucleotides, the CDR3 is TGTGCCAGCAGCTTAGAGGCGGGAGCCTACGAGCAGTACTTC. This gives the protein CASSLEAGAYEQYF.

This clonotype was seen a single time. Its ends do not fully match the called genes, so a read error is possible. The rearrangement links TRBV7-3 to TRBJ2-4, with D tentatively TRBD2 (6 bases). The CDR3 is 15 residues long. Germline V gives CDR1 SGHTA, CDR2 FQGTGA. The CDR3 region is CARSASSGAKDMQYF. CDR3 nucleotide sequence: TGTGCCCGCAGCGCGAGTAGCGGAGCCAAAGACATGCAGTACTTC.

This clonotype was observed at least ten times. The rearrangement uses TRBV28 and TRBJ2-5, with 10 positions matching TRBD1. From germline, CDR1 is MDHEN and CDR2 SYDVKM. Trimming took 2 bases from V and 5 from J; bases not matched to a gene: 11. CDR3 length: 17 residues. CDR3 protein: CASSLRSGTGVGETQYF. DNA of the CDR3: TGTGCCAGCAGTTTAAGGTCCGGGACAGGGGTAGGGGAGACCCAGTACTTC.

The genes are TRBV11-3 and TRBJ2-5, with D possibly TRBD2 on 6 matching bases. The germline V gene has CDR1 SGHNT and CDR2 YENEEA. This CDR3 spans 14 amino acids. The ends were cut back, 5 bases at V and 4 bases at J, with 14 bases in the middle. CDR3 in DNA: TGTGCCAGCAGCCCAATCGGACTAAGAGAGACCCAGTACTTC. Its translation is CASSPIGLRETQYF.

Within the sample, this clonotype is medium-sized. The V and J genes are TRBV7-2 and TRBJ2-2, with D possibly being TRBD2 (6 bases). Trimming took 5 bases from V and 5 from J, leaving 15 bases between them. The germline V gene has CDR1 SGHTA and CDR2 FQGNSA. The CDR3 extends over 15 amino acids. Written as DNA, the CDR3 is TGTGCCAGCAGCCCCGGGAGCTGGGAGACCGGGGAGCTGTTTTTT. Its protein product is CASSPGSWETGELFF.

This clonotype was detected once. Without the conserved terminal phenylalanine or tryptophan, this CDR3 likely stems from a read error. V gene TRBV4-1 combines with J gene TRBJ1-2; D gene uncertain. Trimming left V 0 bases short and J 4 bases short, with 9 bases between. This CDR3 has 14 residues. The germline CDR1 and CDR2 sequences are MGHRA and YSYEKL. In DNA, the CDR3 is TGCGCCAGCAGCCAAGAAACGCGAACCTATGGCTACACCTTA. It codes for CASSQETRTYGYTL.

The chain employs TRBV20-1 and TRBJ2-1; the match to TRBD1 covers 12 bases. CDR1 is DFQATT, CDR2 SNEGSKA, per germline (reference sequence). The CDR3 loop spans 16 amino acids. With V trimmed by 2 bases and J by 7 bases, 9 bases remained unmatched. The CDR3 DNA follows: TGCAGTGCTAGACTGATTCCGGGACAGGGGGCAAATGAGCAGTTCTTC. It specifies CSARLIPGQGANEQFF.

This chain connects TRBV7-8 to TRBJ2-7, with D possibly being TRBD2 (6 bases). The germline V and J ends were trimmed by 5 bases and 2 bases, with 13 bases remaining between them. CDR1 is SGHVS, CDR2 FQNEAQ, per germline. The CDR3 has 14 amino acids. Here the CDR3 reads CASSKSGVPYEQYF. CDR3 DNA sequence: TGTGCCAGCAGCAAATCGGGAGTCCCCTACGAGCAGTACTTC.

Note on this clonotype: Sequence at one end of the junction differs from germline and may be a read error. The chain joins TRBV7-3 to TRBJ2-2; tentatively, D is TRBD1 (6 bases). CDR3 length: 15 residues. Per the germline V gene, CDR1 is SGHTA and CDR2 is FQGTGA. CDR3: CARSLGQGRTGAQFF. As DNA, the CDR3 is TGTGCCAGGAGCTTAGGGCAGGGGCGCACCGGTGCGCAGTTTTTT.

This clonotype was seen at least ten times. The rearrangement joins TRBV7-2 to TRBJ2-6; 7 nucleotides match TRBD1. Trimming at V came to 5 bases and at J to 0 bases, leaving 7 bases not matched to a gene. Per the germline V gene, CDR1 is SGHTA and CDR2 is FQGNSA. CDR3 length: 17 residues. The CDR3 region is CASSRRTGLSGANVLTF. The CDR3 DNA reads TGTGCCAGCAGCCGGCGGACAGGCCTCTCTGGGGCCAACGTCCTGACTTTC.

This clonotype is judged medium-sized. The chain links TRBV6-5 to TRBJ2-3; 7 bases match TRBD2. With V trimmed by 7 bases and J by 6 bases, 7 bases remained unmatched. The CDR3 contains 13 residues. Germline-derived CDR1 and CDR2 are MNHEY and SVGAGI. The CDR3 DNA sequence: TGTGCCAGCATGGCGGGAGATGACGATACGCAGTATTTT. It specifies CASMAGDDDTQYF.

This sequence joins TRBV7-6 and TRBJ2-7; a weak D match, TRBD1 (6 bases). The J call may be in error: the DNA end matches TRBJ2-1 better. The CDR3 extends over 13 amino acids. Germline V gene data show CDR1 as SGHVS and CDR2 as FNYEAQ. CDR3 nucleotide sequence: TGTGCCAGCAGCCCCCGACAGGACAATGAGCAGTTCTTC. The encoded protein is CASSPRQDNEQFF.

The J gene is TRBJ2-3, the V gene TRBV24-1, with a tentative D call TRBD1 (6 bases). Trimming took off 7 bases at V and 11 bases at J, with 21 bases between the two ends. Per germline, CDR1 KGHDR and CDR2 SFDVKD. The CDR3 loop spans 14 amino acids. The CDR3 protein is CATSGYECTGKQYF. The CDR3 bases are TGTGCCACCAGCGGGTATGAATGCACAGGGAAGCAGTATTTT.